The 6 T cell receptor beta chains below come from one sample, sequenced in a study of OX40 agonist ivuxolimab in advanced cancers. Some clones are missing from TCRdb's copy, which holds only in-frame ones; the method was immunoSEQ multiplex PCR. The data show tens of thousands of clones, over 75% seen once. Sample: CD4+ or CD8+ T cells sorted from blood, taken in a trial of the OX40 agonist ivuxolimab. The receptors were gathered from an adult with an advanced solid tumor such as melanoma, head and neck, liver or kidney cancer.

V usage is TRBV19 and J usage is TRBJ1-2; perhaps TRBD1 as D (5 bases). This CDR3 contains 15 residues. Germline CDR1 reads LNHDA; CDR2 reads SQIVND (reference sequence). Trimming pared 2 bases from V and 4 bases from J, leaving 14 bases between. CDR3 sequence: CASSISQGNIYGYTF. The CDR3, as DNA: TGTGCCAGTAGTATAAGTCAGGGAAACATCTATGGCTACACCTTC. The full variable domain, in which reference TRBV19 and TRBJ1-2 provide the parts outside the CDR3, is DGGITQSPKYLFRKEGQNVTLSCEQNLNHDAMYWYRQDPGQGLRLIYYSQIVNDFQKGDIAEGYSVSREKKESFPLTVTSAQKNPTAFYLCASSISQGNIYGYTFGSGTRLTVV.

Remarks on this clone: A read error may produce the germline difference seen at one junction end. This chain links TRBV5-3 with TRBJ1-1, with TRBD1 matching over 7 bases. TRBV5-3 is filed as an ORF, its function uncertain. The CDR3 has 15 residues. The CDR3 coding sequence is TGTGCCAGCAGCTGGCAGAGGGGGCCGAACACTGAAGCTTTCTTT. Its protein product is CASSWQRGPNTEAFF.

The rearrangement joins TRBV14 to TRBJ2-1; 9 nucleotides agree with TRBD2. Germline V gene lookup returns CDR1 SGHDN and CDR2 FVKESK. This CDR3 spans 16 amino acids. Trimming cost V 2 bases and J 0 bases; bases outside gene matches: 2. CDR3 in DNA: TGTGCCAGCAGCCAACTAGCGGGAAGCTCCTACAATGAGCAGTTCTTC. Translation gives CASSQLAGSSYNEQFF. Full variable domain (outside the CDR3, taken from reference TRBV14 and TRBJ2-1): EAGVTQFPSHSVIEKGQTVTLRCDPISGHDNLYWYRRVMGKEIKFLLHFVKESKQDESGMPNNRFLAERTGGTYSTLKVQPAELEDSGVYFCASSQLAGSSYNEQFFGPGTRLTVL.

The rearrangement uses TRBV5-1 and TRBJ2-3, with 12 nucleotides matching TRBD2. The CDR3 sequence is 15 residues long. Germline V lookup: CDR1 SGHRS, CDR2 YFSETQ. V trimming: 0 bases; J trimming: 4 bases; junction bases outside the gene matches: 0. CDR3 nucleotide sequence: TGCGCCAGCAGCTTGGGACTAGCGGGAGCAGATACGCAGTATTTT. This sequence encodes CASSLGLAGADTQYF.

The chain carries TRBV7-8 and TRBJ1-6, with TRBD1 identical over 12 bases. The CDR3 runs 16 residues. Losses at the gene ends were 4 bases for V and 9 bases for J; bases not matched to a gene: 7. CDR1 and CDR2 (germline): SGHVS, FQNEAQ. The CDR3 reads CASSSMGQGAISPLHF. CDR3 DNA: TGTGCCAGCAGCTCAATGGGACAGGGGGCTATTTCACCCCTCCACTTT.

The chain employs TRBV30 and TRBJ1-2; 7 bases align to TRBD1. This CDR3 has 13 amino acids. Looked up from germline, CDR1 is GTSNPN and CDR2 is SVGIG (reference sequence). J was trimmed by 8 bases and V by 8 bases; bases with no gene match: 14. The CDR3, as DNA: TGTGCCGGCCGGGACAGCCCGTCAGGGGGCTACACCTTC. Encoded protein: CAGRDSPSGGYTF.